A selection of T cell receptor beta chains follows, all from one sample in a study of T cells in Graves' hyperthyroidism and ophthalmopathy. Each CDR3 protein gets one entry after TCRdb re-called the multiplex PCR reads with MiXCR. The sample comprises roughly 740,000 distinct CDR3 sequences, roughly 17% of which are singletons, and approximately 8.4% rests with the top ten. The sample consisted of blood. The receptors derive from a man aged 18 to 35 with Graves' hyperthyroidism. Both conserved end residues are part of each CDR3. The D gene is left open where the match is weak. Size values are once, few and many counts, or a class for expanded clones, and some rows have none.

cdr3_nt cdr3_aa v_call clone_size d_call j_call
TGTGCCAGCAGCTTAGGTTTTGAAGCGGGAGGGAAGCATGAGCAGTTCTTC CASSLGFEAGGKHEQFF TRBV7-9 many TRBD2 TRBJ2-1
TGTGCCAGCAAACAGGGAGGAGGCAATCAGCCCCAGCATTTT CASKQGGGNQPQHF TRBV28 NA NA TRBJ1-5
TGTGCCAGCACCGAGGGCGGAACGAACACTGAAGCTTTCTTT CASTEGGTNTEAFF TRBV6-1 NA NA TRBJ1-1
TGTGCCAGCAGTTACTCCCGGGAGGGCCCCGAGCAGTACTTC CASSYSREGPEQYF TRBV6-5 few TRBD2 TRBJ2-7
TGTGCCAGCAGTCTAGCGGGTACCTACAATGAGCAGTTCTTC CASSLAGTYNEQFF TRBV5-1 many TRBD2 TRBJ2-1
TGCAGCGTTCTTGGCGGCGGGGCCCAGTACTTC CSVLGGGAQYF TRBV29-1 NA NA TRBJ2-5
TGTGCCAGCAGTTTGACACCTGGAAACACCATATATTTT CASSLTPGNTIYF TRBV28 few NA TRBJ1-3
TGCGCCAGCAGCTTGTTAGGTGGGAAGGGCACAGATACGCAGTATTTT CASSLLGGKGTDTQYF TRBV5-1 few NA TRBJ2-3
TGTGCCTGGAGTGTACGGCAGGGGAGGGATACGCAGTATTTT CAWSVRQGRDTQYF TRBV30 NA NA TRBJ2-3
TGTGCCAGCAGCTTATTAGGGGATAGAACCAGCAATCAGCCCCAGCATTTT CASSLLGDRTSNQPQHF TRBV11-3 few NA TRBJ1-5
TGTGCCAGCAGTTATCGGACAGTCTCCTACGAGCAGTACTTC CASSYRTVSYEQYF TRBV6-9 NA NA TRBJ2-7
TGCAGTGCTGTGGGACAGGGGAGGGAGACCCAGTACTTC CSAVGQGRETQYF TRBV20-1 NA TRBD1 TRBJ2-5
TGTGCCAGCAGCTCTGGGACAGGGGGTTACTACGAGCAGTACTTC CASSSGTGGYYEQYF TRBV7-9 many TRBD1 TRBJ2-7
TGTGCCAGCTCACCAACGACAGGAGGGGGAAACACCATATATTTT CASSPTTGGGNTIYF TRBV18 many NA TRBJ1-3
TGTGCCAGCAGCGCCACTAGCGGGAGAGCTGCCGGGGAGCTGTTTTTT CASSATSGRAAGELFF TRBV9 NA TRBD2 TRBJ2-2
TGTGCCAGCAGCCATACATCTTCCTCCTACGAGCAGTACTTC CASSHTSSSYEQYF TRBV7-9 few NA TRBJ2-7
TGCGCCAGCAGCCCGCCGGGGCAGGTGGGCTACACCTTC CASSPPGQVGYTF TRBV4-1 NA NA TRBJ1-2